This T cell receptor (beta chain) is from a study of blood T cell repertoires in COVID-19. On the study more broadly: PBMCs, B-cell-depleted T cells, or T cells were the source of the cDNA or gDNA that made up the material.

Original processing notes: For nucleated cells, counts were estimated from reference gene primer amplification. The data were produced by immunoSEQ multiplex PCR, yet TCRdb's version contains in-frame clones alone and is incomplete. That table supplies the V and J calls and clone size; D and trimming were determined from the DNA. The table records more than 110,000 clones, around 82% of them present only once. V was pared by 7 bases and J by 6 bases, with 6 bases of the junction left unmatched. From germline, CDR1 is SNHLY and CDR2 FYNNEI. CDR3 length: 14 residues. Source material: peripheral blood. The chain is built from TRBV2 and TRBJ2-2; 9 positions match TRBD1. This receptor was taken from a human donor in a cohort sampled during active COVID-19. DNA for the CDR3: TGTGCCAGCAAGGGACAGGGCGTAGCCGGGGAGCTGTTTTTT. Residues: CASKGQGVAGELFF.